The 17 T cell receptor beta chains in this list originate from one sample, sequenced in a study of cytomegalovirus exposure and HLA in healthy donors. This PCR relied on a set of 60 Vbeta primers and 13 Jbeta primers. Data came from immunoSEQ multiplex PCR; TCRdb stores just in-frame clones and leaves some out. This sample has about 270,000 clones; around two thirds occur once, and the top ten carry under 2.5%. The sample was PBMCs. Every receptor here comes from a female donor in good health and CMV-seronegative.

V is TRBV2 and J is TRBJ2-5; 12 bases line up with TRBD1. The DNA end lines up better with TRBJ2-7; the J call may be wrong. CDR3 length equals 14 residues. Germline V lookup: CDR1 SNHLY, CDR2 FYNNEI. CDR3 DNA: TGTGCCAGCAGCGCGGGACAGGGGGCTTCCGAGCAGTACTTC. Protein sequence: CASSAGQGASEQYF.

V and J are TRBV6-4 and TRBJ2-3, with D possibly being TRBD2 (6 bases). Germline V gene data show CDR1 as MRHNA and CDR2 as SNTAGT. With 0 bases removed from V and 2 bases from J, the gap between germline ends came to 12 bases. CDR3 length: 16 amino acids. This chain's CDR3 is CASSDSDRDFTDTQYF. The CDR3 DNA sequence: TGTGCCAGCAGTGACTCAGATCGGGACTTCACAGATACGCAGTATTTT.

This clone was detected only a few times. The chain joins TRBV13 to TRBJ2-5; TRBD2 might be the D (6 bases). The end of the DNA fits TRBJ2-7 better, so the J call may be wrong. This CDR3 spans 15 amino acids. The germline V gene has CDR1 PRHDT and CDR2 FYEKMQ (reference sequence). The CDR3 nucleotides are TGTGCCAGCAGCTTAACTAGCACCGAATGGGACGAGCAGTACTTC. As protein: CASSLTSTEWDEQYF.

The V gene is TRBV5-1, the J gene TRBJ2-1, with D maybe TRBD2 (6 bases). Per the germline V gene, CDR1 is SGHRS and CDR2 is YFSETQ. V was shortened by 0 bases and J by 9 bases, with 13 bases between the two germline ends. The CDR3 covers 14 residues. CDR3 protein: CASSLVTRSGEQFF. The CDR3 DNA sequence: TGCGCCAGCAGCTTGGTGACTAGAAGCGGTGAGCAGTTCTTC.

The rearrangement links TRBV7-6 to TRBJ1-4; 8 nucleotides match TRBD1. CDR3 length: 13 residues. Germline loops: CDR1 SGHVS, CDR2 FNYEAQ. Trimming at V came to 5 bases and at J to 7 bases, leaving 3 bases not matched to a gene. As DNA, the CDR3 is TGTGCCAGCAGCCTCGACAGGGGTGAAAAACTGTTTTTT. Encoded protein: CASSLDRGEKLFF.

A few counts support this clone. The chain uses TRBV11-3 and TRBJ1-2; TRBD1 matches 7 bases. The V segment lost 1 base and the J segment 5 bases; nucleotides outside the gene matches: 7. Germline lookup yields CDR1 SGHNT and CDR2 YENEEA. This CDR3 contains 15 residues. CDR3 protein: CASSLGGTAGYGYTF. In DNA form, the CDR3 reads TGTGCCAGCAGCTTAGGAGGGACAGCAGGATATGGCTACACCTTC.

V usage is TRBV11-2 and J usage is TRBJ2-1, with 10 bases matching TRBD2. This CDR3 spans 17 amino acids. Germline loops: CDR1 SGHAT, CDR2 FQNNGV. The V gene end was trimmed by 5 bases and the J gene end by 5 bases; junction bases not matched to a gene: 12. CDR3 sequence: CASSQGSASGSHNEQFF. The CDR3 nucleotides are TGTGCCAGCAGCCAAGGGAGCGCTAGCGGGAGCCACAATGAGCAGTTCTTC.

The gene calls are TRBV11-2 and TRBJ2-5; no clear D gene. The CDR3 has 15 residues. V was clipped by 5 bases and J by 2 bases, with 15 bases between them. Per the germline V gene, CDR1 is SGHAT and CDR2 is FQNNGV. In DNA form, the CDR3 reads TGTGCCAGCAGCCCTTACGCTTCAGGACAAGAGACCCAGTACTTC. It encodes CASSPYASGQETQYF.

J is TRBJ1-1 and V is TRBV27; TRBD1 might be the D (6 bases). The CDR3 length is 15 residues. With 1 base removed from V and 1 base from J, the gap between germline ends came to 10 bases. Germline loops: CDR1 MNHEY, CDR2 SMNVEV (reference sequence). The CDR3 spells CASSLFRTANTEAFF. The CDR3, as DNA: TGTGCCAGCAGTTTATTTCGGACAGCGAACACTGAAGCTTTCTTT.

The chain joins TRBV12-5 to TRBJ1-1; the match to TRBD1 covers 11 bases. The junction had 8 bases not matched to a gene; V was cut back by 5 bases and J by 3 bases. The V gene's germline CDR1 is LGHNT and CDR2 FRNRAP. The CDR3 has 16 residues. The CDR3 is CASGPGQGAGYTEAFF. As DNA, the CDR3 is TGTGCTAGTGGTCCCGGACAGGGGGCAGGGTACACTGAAGCTTTCTTT.

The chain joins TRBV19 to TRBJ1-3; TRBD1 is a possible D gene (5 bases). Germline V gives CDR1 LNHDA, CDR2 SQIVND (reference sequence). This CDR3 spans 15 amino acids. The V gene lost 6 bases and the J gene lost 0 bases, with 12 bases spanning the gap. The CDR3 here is CASRINRYSGNTIYF. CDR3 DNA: TGTGCCAGTAGGATTAACAGGTACTCTGGAAACACCATATATTTT.

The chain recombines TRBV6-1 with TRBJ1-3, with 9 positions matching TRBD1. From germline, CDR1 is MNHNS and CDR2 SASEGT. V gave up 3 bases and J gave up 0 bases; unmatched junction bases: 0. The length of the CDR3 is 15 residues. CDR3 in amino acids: CASSEDRGSGNTIYF. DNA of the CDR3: TGTGCCAGCAGTGAGGACAGGGGCTCTGGAAACACCATATATTTT.

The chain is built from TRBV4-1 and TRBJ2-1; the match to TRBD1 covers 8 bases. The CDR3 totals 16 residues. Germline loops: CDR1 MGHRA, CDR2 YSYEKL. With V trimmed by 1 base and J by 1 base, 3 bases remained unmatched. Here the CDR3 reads CASSQGTGRSYNEQFF. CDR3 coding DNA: TGCGCCAGCAGCCAAGGGACAGGGCGGTCCTACAATGAGCAGTTCTTC.

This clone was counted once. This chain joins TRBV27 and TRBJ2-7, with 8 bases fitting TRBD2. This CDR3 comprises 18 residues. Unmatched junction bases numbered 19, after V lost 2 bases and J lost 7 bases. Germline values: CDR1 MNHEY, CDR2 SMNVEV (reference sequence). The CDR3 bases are TGTGCCAGCAGTTTACGGATGGGGGGAGCGGGAGTCCTCTGGGAGCAGTACTTC. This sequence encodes CASSLRMGGAGVLWEQYF.

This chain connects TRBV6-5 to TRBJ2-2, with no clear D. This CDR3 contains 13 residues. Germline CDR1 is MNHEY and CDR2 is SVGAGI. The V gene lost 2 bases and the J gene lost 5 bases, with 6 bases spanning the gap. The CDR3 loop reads CASSYVRTGELFF. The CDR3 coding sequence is TGTGCCAGCAGTTACGTTCGTACCGGGGAGCTGTTTTTT.

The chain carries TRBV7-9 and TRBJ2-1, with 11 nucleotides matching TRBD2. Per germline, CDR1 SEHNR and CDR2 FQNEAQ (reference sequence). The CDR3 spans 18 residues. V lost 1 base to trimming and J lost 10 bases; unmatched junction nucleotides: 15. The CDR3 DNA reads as TGTGCCAGCAGCTTAGGGGTCGGGACTAGCGGCCGACGAGCGGAGCAGTTCTTC. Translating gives CASSLGVGTSGRRAEQFF.

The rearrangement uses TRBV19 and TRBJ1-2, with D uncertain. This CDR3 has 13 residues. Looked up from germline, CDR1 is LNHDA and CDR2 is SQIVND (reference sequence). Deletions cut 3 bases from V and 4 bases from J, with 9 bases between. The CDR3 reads CASSISSSYGYTF. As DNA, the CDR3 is TGTGCCAGTAGTATTAGTTCCTCCTATGGCTACACCTTC.